This T cell receptor (beta chain) is drawn from a study of cytomegalovirus exposure and HLA in healthy donors. The V and J ends lost 3 bases and 0 bases respectively, with 17 bases between them. The V gene's germline CDR1 is GTSNPN and CDR2 SVGIG (reference sequence). The CDR3 is 16 amino acids. The PCR contained 60 Vbeta and 13 Jbeta primers. Profiled with immunoSEQ multiplex PCR; TCRdb holds only in-frame clones, not every one. The sample contains about 85,000 clones, 75% to 90% of which appear only once. On this clone: The target antigen is unknown.

Study findings and constraints: With further analysis later on, most CMV-associated TCR beta chains appeared HLA-restricted. Usually a TCR sequence was rare, but some public TCRs were found in many donors.

The chain recombines TRBV30 with TRBJ1-1; a possible D gene is TRBD1 (6 bases). Sequenced: PBMCs. This receptor was taken from a man aged 45 to 65 in good health and CMV-seropositive. CDR3 coding DNA: TGTGCCTGGAGCGAAGCACAGGGTCCCATGAACACTGAAGCTTTCTTT. Protein: CAWSEAQGPMNTEAFF. Full variable domain (remainder filled in from reference TRBV30 and TRBJ1-1): SQTIHQWPATLVQPVGSPLSLECTVEGTSNPNLYWYRQAAGRGLQLLFYSVGIGQISSEVPQNLSASRPQDRQFILSSKKLLLSDSGFYLCAWSEAQGPMNTEAFFGQGTRLTVV.